These 18 T cell receptor beta chains were sequenced from one sample in a study of T cell responses to AZD1222 COVID-19 vaccine. Repertoires were generated with immunoSEQ multiplex PCR, while TCRdb's copy carries only in-frame clones and drops some. The table has more than 110,000 clones, 70% to 90% seen once. Sequencing was performed on peripheral blood, taken on day 0 of AZD1222 vaccination. Receptors originate from an adult in good health.

The gene calls are TRBV7-9 and TRBJ1-4, with TRBD1 identical over 9 bases. V lost 2 bases and J lost 5; bases outside the gene matches: 6. CDR3 length equals 16 residues. Germline V gene lookup returns CDR1 SEHNR and CDR2 FQNEAQ (reference sequence). The CDR3 nucleotides read TGTGCCAGCAGCTTAAGTGGACAGGGGAAAAATGAAAAACTGTTTTTT. Its translation: CASSLSGQGKNEKLFF.

The gene calls are TRBV7-2 and TRBJ2-1, with D perhaps TRBD2 (6 bases). There are 16 residues in the CDR3. Germline V CDR1 and CDR2: SGHTA, FQGNSA. The V gene lost 4 bases and the J gene lost 6 bases, with 19 bases spanning the gap. The CDR3 sequence is CASSSAGTQIGNEQFF. In DNA, the CDR3 is TGTGCCAGCAGCTCCGCCGGGACTCAAATAGGCAATGAGCAGTTCTTC.

The chain combines TRBV2 with TRBJ2-3; possible D gene TRBD2, 5 bases. The V end lost 4 bases, the J end lost 0 bases, and 8 bases lay between the germline ends. The CDR3 is made up of 14 amino acids. In germline, CDR1 is SNHLY, CDR2 FYNNEI. The CDR3 region has the DNA TGTGCCAGCAGTGGGGCGGGCAGCACAGATACGCAGTATTTT. This codes for CASSGAGSTDTQYF.

Remarks on this clone: The same CDR3 also results from other DNA sequences found in this sample. This chain joins TRBV6-2 or TRBV6-3 and TRBJ2-1; TRBD2 aligns across 10 bases. The CDR3 has 16 amino acids. The ends lost 1 base at V and 3 bases at J; junction bases unmatched: 3. Germline CDR1 reads MNHEY; CDR2 reads SVGEGT. CDR3 sequence (DNA): TGTGCCAGCAGTTACTTGACTAGCGGGCTCTACAATGAGCAGTTCTTC. Translation gives CASSYLTSGLYNEQFF.

This rearrangement joins TRBV11-2 to TRBJ2-1; D not certain. The CDR3 has 13 residues. Germline loops: CDR1 SGHAT, CDR2 FQNNGV. Trimming cost V 5 bases and J 0 bases, with 5 bases left between them. The CDR3: CASSASSYNEQFF. The DNA for the CDR3 is TGTGCCAGCAGCGCTAGCTCCTACAATGAGCAGTTCTTC. The full variable domain, in which reference TRBV11-2 and TRBJ2-1 provide the parts outside the CDR3, is EAGVAQSPRYKIIEKRQSVAFWCNPISGHATLYWYQQILGQGPKLLIQFQNNGVVDDSQLPKDRFSAERLKGVDSTLKIQPAKLEDSAVYLCASSASSYNEQFFGPGTRLTVL.

The rearrangement joins TRBV7-2 to TRBJ2-7; D remains ambiguous. Germline V lookup: CDR1 SGHTA, CDR2 FQGNSA. This CDR3 has 14 amino acids. V dropped 2 bases and J dropped 0 bases, with 8 bases sitting between them. CDR3 sequence (DNA): TGTGCCAGCAGCTTAACTCTAAACTCCTACGAGCAGTACTTC. As protein: CASSLTLNSYEQYF.

The rearrangement links TRBV2 to TRBJ2-1; TRBD1 matches at 9 bases. The V gene's germline CDR1 is SNHLY and CDR2 FYNNEI. With V trimmed by 5 bases and J by 8 bases, 4 bases remained unmatched. This CDR3 region has 13 residues. CDR3 in DNA: TGTGCCAGCAGTCGGGACAGGGAGGATGAGCAGTTCTTC. It specifies CASSRDREDEQFF.

The chain uses TRBV18 and TRBJ2-5; 10 bases fit TRBD2. This CDR3 is 15 amino acids long. Trimming at V came to 5 bases and at J to 3 bases, leaving 6 bases not matched to a gene. The germline CDR1 and CDR2 sequences are KGHSH and LQKENI. The CDR3 nucleotides are TGTGCCAGCTCAACGAACGGACTAGCGGAAGAGACCCAGTACTTC. It is translated as CASSTNGLAEETQYF.

The chain carries TRBV19 and TRBJ2-4; no definite D call. CDR3 length equals 16 residues. Trimming shortened V by 2 bases and J by 7 bases, and 18 bases separated the two germline ends. Per the germline V gene, CDR1 is LNHDA and CDR2 is SQIVND (reference sequence). The CDR3 is CASSISLLNGGNIQYF. Here the CDR3 DNA reads TGTGCCAGTAGTATATCTCTACTCAACGGTGGCAACATTCAGTACTTC.

This clone occurred once. The chain carries TRBV4-2 and TRBJ1-2, with TRBD1 matching 8 bases. The CDR3 loop spans 13 amino acids. After removal of 3 bases from V and 8 bases from J, the junction contained 5 bases not matched to a gene. CDR1 LGHNA and CDR2 YNFKEQ come from the germline V gene. As DNA, the CDR3 is TGTGCCAGCAGCCACGGGACAGGAGAAGGCTACACCTTC. Amino acids: CASSHGTGEGYTF.

The chain recombines TRBV5-6 with TRBJ1-2, with no clear D. Trimming stripped 3 bases from V and 4 bases from J, with 13 bases between. CDR1 is SGHDT and CDR2 is YYEEEE in the germline V gene. CDR3 length: 14 amino acids. The CDR3 sequence is CASSSLFPPYGYTF. In DNA form, the CDR3 reads TGTGCCAGCAGCTCGCTCTTCCCTCCCTATGGCTACACCTTC.

Many counts were recorded for this clone. This chain joins TRBV4-1 and TRBJ2-7; no definite D call. This CDR3 has 16 amino acids. Trimming removed 0 bases at V and 4 bases at J, with 16 bases between. Germline V lookup: CDR1 MGHRA, CDR2 YSYEKL. CDR3 region: CASSQDWMTLGYEQYF. The CDR3 DNA is TGCGCCAGCAGCCAAGATTGGATGACCCTCGGTTACGAGCAGTACTTC.

This chain links TRBV19 with TRBJ1-4; 7 positions agree with TRBD1. With V trimmed by 3 bases and J by 0 bases, 1 base remained unmatched. This CDR3 spans 15 amino acids. Looked up from germline, CDR1 is LNHDA and CDR2 is SQIVND (reference sequence). The CDR3 loop reads CASSIGQATNEKLFF. CDR3 DNA sequence: TGTGCCAGTAGTATCGGACAGGCAACTAATGAAAAACTGTTTTTT.

The chain joins TRBV19 to TRBJ2-2; 7 nucleotides align to TRBD1. Looked up from germline, CDR1 is LNHDA and CDR2 is SQIVND (reference sequence). This CDR3 comprises 16 residues. V was pared by 7 bases and J by 0 bases, with 8 bases of the junction left unmatched. The CDR3 coding sequence is TGTGCCAGTAATCGAGGCAGGGGGACGAACACCGGGGAGCTGTTTTTT. The encoded protein is CASNRGRGTNTGELFF.

The V and J genes are TRBV4-1 and TRBJ2-7; 10 bases map to TRBD2. With 1 base clipped from V and 6 bases from J, the junction kept 6 bases outside the gene matches. Germline V gene data show CDR1 as MGHRA and CDR2 as YSYEKL. This CDR3 has 15 amino acids. The CDR3 loop is CASSQGLAGVSEQYF. CDR3 in DNA: TGCGCCAGCAGCCAAGGCCTAGCGGGAGTCTCCGAGCAGTACTTC.

The chain joins TRBV6-5 to TRBJ1-2; no reliable D call. The CDR3 is 15 amino acids. Trimming left V 2 bases short and J 4 bases short, with 14 bases between. CDR1 is MNHEY, CDR2 SVGAGI, per germline. The CDR3 nucleotides are TGTGCCAGCAGTTACAGGGCCCGAAGCAGCTATGGCTACACCTTC. It codes for CASSYRARSSYGYTF.

The chain has TRBV5-4 and TRBJ1-2; TRBD1 might be the D (6 bases). The germline CDR1 and CDR2 sequences are SGHNT and YYREEE (reference sequence). The ends were cut back, 3 bases at V and 8 bases at J, with 14 bases in the middle. The CDR3 has 13 residues. CDR3 in DNA: TGTGCCAGCAGCTCCCCCGGGGGGGGCGGCTACACCTTC. It yields the protein CASSSPGGGGYTF.

This clone has just a few counts. The chain has TRBV5-1 and TRBJ2-3; D remains ambiguous. The V gene lost 0 bases and the J gene lost 0 bases, with 5 bases spanning the gap. The CDR3 runs to 14 residues. Germline CDR1 SGHRS, CDR2 YFSETQ. As DNA, the CDR3 is TGCGCCAGCAGCTTGGACGGGAGCACAGATACGCAGTATTTT. Protein sequence: CASSLDGSTDTQYF.